The 8 T cell receptor beta chains listed next were all sequenced from one sample in a study of human thymus T cells. The thymus was resected at corrective cardiac surgery. TCRdb's table, derived via immunoSEQ multiplex PCR, lists solely in-frame clones and lacks some. The sample yields some 130,000 clones, around 94% seen once. Input material: thymus tissue. The source of these receptors is a boy under three years old with a congenital heart defect but otherwise immunologically healthy.

The V call is TRBV4-3, the J call TRBJ1-1, with D tentatively TRBD1 (6 bases). The germline V gene encodes CDR1 LGHNA and CDR2 YSLEER. V was shortened by 1 base and J by 3 bases, with 24 bases between the two germline ends. The CDR3 consists of 19 residues. Here the CDR3 DNA reads TGCGCCAGCAGCCAAGGCCAGCTGACAGGCCTCGGGGGTGACACTGAAGCTTTCTTT. It encodes CASSQGQLTGLGGDTEAFF.

V is TRBV7-2 and J is TRBJ2-3; 15 bases agree with TRBD2. The CDR3 is 18 residues long. CDR1 is SGHTA, CDR2 FQGNSA, per germline. The ends lost 2 bases at V and 6 bases at J; junction bases unmatched: 9. CDR3 in amino acids: CASSLSRTSGGAPDTQYF. The CDR3 region has the DNA TGTGCCAGCAGCTTATCAAGGACTAGCGGGGGGGCCCCGGATACGCAGTATTTT.

The genes are TRBV13 and TRBJ2-3; weak D call: TRBD2 (7 bases). Deletions cut 1 base from V and 6 bases from J, with 11 bases between. This CDR3 comprises 14 residues. Germline V gene sequence: CDR1 PRHDT, CDR2 FYEKMQ (reference sequence). CDR3 in DNA: TGTGCCAGCAGCTTAGTGGAGGGGGGGGATACGCAGTATTTT. Encoded protein: CASSLVEGGDTQYF. Drawing the rest from reference TRBV13 and TRBJ2-3, the complete variable domain is AAGVIQSPRHLIKEKRETATLKCYPIPRHDTVYWYQQGPGQDPQFLISFYEKMQSDKGSIPDRFSAQQFSDYHSELNMSSLELGDSALYFCASSLVEGGDTQYFGPGTRLTVL.

The CDR3 loop is CASSQDRSGLAEDTQYF. The CDR3 DNA follows: TGCGCCAGCAGCCAAGATAGGTCGGGACTAGCCGAAGATACGCAGTATTTT. V and J are TRBV4-3 and TRBJ2-3; 9 nucleotides match TRBD2. Losses at the gene ends were 0 bases for V and 5 bases for J; bases not matched to a gene: 9. The CDR3 has 17 residues. Germline loops: CDR1 LGHNA, CDR2 YSLEER.

This chain links TRBV19 with TRBJ2-4; 7 bases fit TRBD1. The V gene end was trimmed by 3 bases and the J gene end by 4 bases; junction bases not matched to a gene: 3. Germline CDR1 and CDR2: LNHDA and SQIVND (reference sequence). This CDR3 is 14 amino acids long. The CDR3 is CASSIDREKNIQYF. CDR3 bases: TGTGCCAGTAGTATCGACAGGGAAAAAAACATTCAGTACTTC.

The J gene is TRBJ1-5, the V gene TRBV6-6; unclear D gene. Germline V lookup: CDR1 MNHNY, CDR2 SVGAGI (reference sequence). CDR3 length: 16 amino acids. Trimming pared 6 bases from V and 1 base from J, leaving 16 bases between. CDR3 in DNA: TGTGCCAGCAGCCGACTTGGGTTCAGGAGCAATCAGCCCCAGCATTTT. Protein product: CASSRLGFRSNQPQHF.

The rearrangement uses TRBV5-5 and TRBJ2-7; no firm D call. The CDR3 loop spans 13 amino acids. The germline CDR1 and CDR2 sequences are SGHKS and YYEKEE (reference sequence). V was pared by 7 bases and J by 3 bases, with 14 bases between. The CDR3 reads CASRGPGVYEQYF. The CDR3 DNA follows: TGTGCCAGCCGCGGCCCAGGCGTCTACGAGCAGTACTTC.

The chain carries TRBV7-4 and TRBJ1-1; 9 bases are a match to TRBD1. Germline V gene data show CDR1 as SGHVT and CDR2 as SQSDAQ. The CDR3 consists of 16 residues. V trimming: 3 bases; J trimming: 0 bases; junction bases outside the gene matches: 5. CDR3 amino acids: CASSFSRQGVNTEAFF. The CDR3 DNA reads TGTGCCAGCAGCTTTTCTCGACAGGGGGTGAACACTGAAGCTTTCTTT.